This T cell receptor beta chain was profiled in a study of PD-1 blockade in mismatch repair-deficient tumors. Data came from immunoSEQ multiplex PCR; TCRdb stores just in-frame clones and leaves some out. The sample shows 100,000 to 150,000 clones, around 86% of them seen only once. This clone was recorded once. Its antigen remains unidentified. The study's findings and limits: After pembrolizumab, tumor-resident clones rose rapidly, then generally contracted before radiologic responses.

Per germline, CDR1 LGHNA and CDR2 YSLEER. Trimming took off 0 bases at V and 3 bases at J, with 3 bases between the two ends. CDR3 length: 13 amino acids. The sequencing here drew on peripheral blood, taken 44 weeks after starting pembrolizumab. This sequence was found in an adult with mismatch repair-deficient cancer. This sequence joins TRBV4-3 and TRBJ2-1; D is unclear. The CDR3 reads CASSQDYYNEQFF. The CDR3 coding sequence is TGCGCCAGCAGCCAAGACTACTACAATGAGCAGTTCTTC.